This T cell receptor (beta chain) was captured in a study of cytomegalovirus exposure and HLA in healthy donors. Study information: Prior work identified some 120 million unique TCR beta sequences in 150 million to 200 million T cells. General study points: The study labeled fewer than 200 TCR beta chains cytomegalovirus-associated. When a later analysis compared HLA-associated TCR beta chains with equally common others, the HLA-associated chains turned out to be more clonally expanded and to have lower generation probabilities. The study had only CMV serostatus as immune exposure information.

V was pared by 5 bases and J by 2 bases, with 3 bases of the junction left unmatched. The CDR3 has 13 residues. Germline assignment: CDR1 SEHNR and CDR2 FQNEAQ (reference sequence). PCR primers comprised 60 Vbeta and 13 Jbeta primers. The data were produced by immunoSEQ multiplex PCR, yet TCRdb's version contains in-frame clones alone and is incomplete. The table lists 150,000 to 200,000 clones, with 6.5% in the top ten. In the case of this clone: Its target is not known.

Source material: PBMCs. The sequence was collected from a man between 25 and 39 years old in good health and CMV-seronegative. J is TRBJ2-7 and V is TRBV7-9; 7 bases line up with TRBD2. CDR3 nucleotides: TGTGCCAGCAGCGCAGGACTAGCCTACGAGCAGTACTTC. Protein product: CASSAGLAYEQYF.